One sample yielded the 11 T cell receptor beta chains listed below, sequenced in a study of T cells after posttransplantation cyclophosphamide. The repertoire was sequenced with immunoSEQ multiplex PCR; TCRdb's copy has only in-frame clones and lacks some. The repertoire holds fewer than 55,000 clones, with approximately 94% as singletons. The sequenced material came from PBMCs. These receptors came from a woman under 40 in good health and a related stem cell transplant donor.

The CDR3 nucleotides read TGTGCCAGCAGTTTAGGATCCGGGACCTACGAGCAGTACTTC. It translates to CASSLGSGTYEQYF. This rearrangement joins TRBV27 to TRBJ2-7; weak D call: TRBD2 (5 bases). V was trimmed by 2 bases and J by 2 bases, leaving 10 bases between them. Germline CDR1 and CDR2: MNHEY and SMNVEV (reference sequence). This CDR3 has 14 residues.

This clone occurred once. J is TRBJ1-4 and V is TRBV5-4; 9 positions match TRBD1. This CDR3 has 15 residues. Trimming at V came to 4 bases and at J to 5 bases, leaving 6 bases not matched to a gene. CDR1 and CDR2 from the germline V gene are SGHNT and YYREEE (reference sequence). CDR3 coding DNA: TGTGCCAGCAGCCCTCGACAGGGGGGGAATGAAAAACTGTTTTTT. Residues: CASSPRQGGNEKLFF.

The rearrangement joins TRBV23-1 to TRBJ1-4; 8 bases map to TRBD1. TRBV23-1 is an ORF for which the function is uncertain. The CDR3 is 18 residues long. Trimming at V came to 4 bases and at J to 6 bases, leaving 16 bases not matched to a gene. CDR3 nucleotide sequence: TGCGCCAGCAGTCGCTCCGGGACAGGCCGCCCACGGGATGAAAAACTGTTTTTT. It is translated as CASSRSGTGRPRDEKLFF.

The chain carries TRBV6-1 and TRBJ2-4; the D is unclear. The CDR3 is 14 residues long. V lost 3 bases and J 1 base, leaving 7 bases between the germline ends. CDR1 and CDR2 from the germline V gene are MNHNS and SASEGT. The CDR3 sequence: CASSEYFAKNIQYF. In DNA, the CDR3 is TGTGCCAGCAGTGAGTACTTTGCCAAAAACATTCAGTACTTC.

The V gene is TRBV27, the J gene TRBJ1-2, with D possibly TRBD1 on 5 matching bases. The CDR3 is made up of 13 amino acids. V lost 2 bases and J 8 bases, leaving 12 bases between the germline ends. Germline CDR1 and CDR2: MNHEY and SMNVEV (reference sequence). Written as DNA, the CDR3 is TGTGCCAGCAGTTTACCAGGGCCAGGAGGCTACACCTTC. Translated: CASSLPGPGGYTF.

This clone has more than one count but fewer than ten. The chain joins TRBV5-1 to TRBJ2-2, with 7 bases aligning to TRBD1. Germline CDR1 and CDR2: SGHRS and YFSETQ. With V trimmed by 0 bases and J by 3 bases, 2 bases remained unmatched. The CDR3 sequence is 15 residues long. The CDR3 sequence is CASSLGQGHTGELFF. The CDR3 coding sequence is TGCGCCAGCAGCTTGGGACAGGGCCACACCGGGGAGCTGTTTTTT.

The chain joins TRBV6-4 to TRBJ1-2; weak D call: TRBD1 (6 bases). This CDR3 has 13 amino acids. Trimming shortened V by 6 bases and J by 7 bases, and 15 bases separated the two germline ends. CDR1 and CDR2 (germline): MRHNA, SNTAGT. The CDR3 nucleotides are TGTGCCAGCAGAGATCAGGGGTTCGCTGGCTACACCTTC. Its protein is CASRDQGFAGYTF.

The chain combines TRBV6-4 with TRBJ2-1, with a tentative D call TRBD2 (5 bases). The germline CDR1 and CDR2 sequences are MRHNA and SNTAGT. The CDR3 consists of 14 residues. Trimming removed 0 bases at V and 9 bases at J, with 12 bases between. The CDR3 sequence: CASSDSYTSPEQFF. In DNA, the CDR3 is TGTGCCAGCAGTGACTCCTACACTAGTCCTGAGCAGTTCTTC.

In this sample, this clone turned up a few times. The chain recombines TRBV2 with TRBJ1-5, with 8 bases lining up with TRBD1. The ends lost 6 bases at V and 5 bases at J; junction bases unmatched: 3. Germline values: CDR1 SNHLY, CDR2 FYNNEI. This CDR3 has 13 residues. CDR3 DNA: TGTGCCAGCAGCCAGGACAGGGATCAGCCCCAGCATTTT. Protein product: CASSQDRDQPQHF.

This chain uses TRBV7-9 with TRBJ2-3; the D is unclear. Germline V gene data show CDR1 as SEHNR and CDR2 as FQNEAQ (reference sequence). The V gene lost 3 bases and the J gene lost 0 bases, with 10 bases spanning the gap. The CDR3 consists of 15 residues. The CDR3 is CASSLVATSTDTQYF. CDR3 bases: TGTGCCAGCAGCTTGGTCGCAACTAGCACAGATACGCAGTATTTT.

The gene calls are TRBV7-9 and TRBJ1-2; possibly TRBD1 for D (5 bases). The germline V and J ends were trimmed by 3 bases and 4 bases, with 15 bases remaining between them. The CDR3 extends over 15 amino acids. Germline V CDR1 and CDR2: SEHNR, FQNEAQ (reference sequence). The CDR3 DNA is TGTGCCAGCAGCTTGGCCCGGCGACAGTCCTATGGCTACACCTTC. Encoded protein: CASSLARRQSYGYTF.